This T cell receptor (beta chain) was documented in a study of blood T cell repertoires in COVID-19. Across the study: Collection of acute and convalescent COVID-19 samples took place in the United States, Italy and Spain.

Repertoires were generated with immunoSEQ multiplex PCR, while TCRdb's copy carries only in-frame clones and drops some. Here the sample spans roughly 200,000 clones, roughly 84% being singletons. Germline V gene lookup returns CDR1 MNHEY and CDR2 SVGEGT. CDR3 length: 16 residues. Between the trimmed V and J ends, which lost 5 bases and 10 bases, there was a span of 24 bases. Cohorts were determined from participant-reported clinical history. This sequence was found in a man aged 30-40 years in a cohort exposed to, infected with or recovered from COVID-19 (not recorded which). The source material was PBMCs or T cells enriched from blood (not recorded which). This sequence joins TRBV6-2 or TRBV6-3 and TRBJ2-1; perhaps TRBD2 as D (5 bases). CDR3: CASSPPSSGGVGEQFF. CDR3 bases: TGTGCCAGCAGTCCCCCATCCAGCGGTGGCGTGGGGGAGCAGTTCTTC.